These 16 T cell receptor beta chains came from one sample sequenced in a study of control samples from healthy donors and cancer patients. Sequencing was performed with immunoSEQ multiplex PCR; in TCRdb, only in-frame clones are kept and a portion is missing. The sample lists 200,000 or so clones, about nine tenths occurring once. The sample was blood. The receptors were gathered from a man aged 25-45 years in good health.

V usage is TRBV7-9 and J usage is TRBJ1-4; 7 nucleotides agree with TRBD1. The CDR3 spans 12 residues. With 3 bases clipped from V and 11 bases from J, the junction kept 3 bases outside the gene matches. CDR1 is SEHNR and CDR2 is FQNEAQ in the germline V gene (reference sequence). In nucleotides, the CDR3 is TGTGCCAGCAGCTTGACAGGGAGGAAACTGTTTTTT. Translating it yields CASSLTGRKLFF.

The chain links TRBV27 to TRBJ1-5; no definite D call. V lost 6 bases, J lost 0 bases, and 12 bases lay in between. The CDR3 is 15 amino acids. In germline, CDR1 is MNHEY, CDR2 SMNVEV (reference sequence). CDR3 in amino acids: CASSPWTDSNQPQHF. CDR3 coding DNA: TGTGCCAGCAGCCCCTGGACCGATAGCAATCAGCCCCAGCATTTT.

The chain is built from TRBV4-1 and TRBJ2-3, with 12 positions matching TRBD2. Looked up from germline, CDR1 is MGHRA and CDR2 is YSYEKL. V was pared by 1 base and J by 4 bases, with 12 bases of the junction left unmatched. The CDR3 sequence is 19 residues long. The CDR3 loop is CASSQAPPPSGGAPDTQYF. CDR3 nucleotide sequence: TGCGCCAGCAGCCAAGCCCCTCCCCCTAGCGGGGGGGCCCCAGATACGCAGTATTTT.

The V call is TRBV7-9, the J call TRBJ1-1, with a tentative D call TRBD1 (5 bases). This CDR3 has 15 residues. Trimming removed 5 bases from V and 0 bases from J, with 13 bases in between. Germline assignment: CDR1 SEHNR and CDR2 FQNEAQ (reference sequence). The CDR3 DNA reads as TGTGCCAGCAGCCCGACGACAGCCATGAACACTGAAGCTTTCTTT. Translation gives CASSPTTAMNTEAFF.

The count of this clone is one. The chain recombines TRBV6-5 with TRBJ1-5; no reliable D call. Trimming removed 7 bases at V and 4 bases at J, with 17 bases between. The CDR3 runs 15 residues. Germline assignment: CDR1 MNHEY and CDR2 SVGAGI. The CDR3 region is CASMMSSGINQPQHF. CDR3 in DNA: TGTGCCAGCATGATGTCAAGCGGTATAAATCAGCCCCAGCATTTT.

This chain joins TRBV4-1 and TRBJ1-1; D unresolved. CDR1 MGHRA and CDR2 YSYEKL come from the germline V gene. The CDR3 covers 16 residues. V lost 0 bases, J lost 6 bases, and 17 bases lay in between. The CDR3 loop reads CASSQEGRRGGAEAFF. DNA of the CDR3: TGCGCCAGCAGCCAAGAGGGCAGGCGGGGAGGAGCTGAAGCTTTCTTT.

The genes are TRBV30 and TRBJ1-2; D is uncertain. V lost 3 bases and J 7 bases, leaving 24 bases between the germline ends. Germline V lookup: CDR1 GTSNPN, CDR2 SVGIG (reference sequence). CDR3 size: 16 residues. In DNA form, the CDR3 reads TGTGCCTGGAGGACAAGGACGCCGAAGTTTGGACCTGGCTACACCTTC. It translates to CAWRTRTPKFGPGYTF.

The chain is built from TRBV10-3 and TRBJ1-1; D possibly corresponds to TRBD1 (6 bases). Germline CDR1 and CDR2: ENHRY and SYGVKD. The germline V and J ends were trimmed by 5 bases and 2 bases, with 12 bases remaining between them. CDR3 size: 14 residues. This chain's CDR3 is CAISIGTQNTEAFF. The DNA for the CDR3 is TGTGCCATCAGTATCGGGACACAAAACACTGAAGCTTTCTTT.

This chain uses TRBV6-5 with TRBJ1-4; D is perhaps TRBD1 (5 bases). The V and J ends lost 8 bases and 3 bases respectively, with 10 bases between them. The CDR3 contains 13 residues. Germline V lookup: CDR1 MNHEY, CDR2 SVGAGI. The CDR3 region is CASGPGANEKLFF. The CDR3 DNA reads TGTGCCAGCGGTCCGGGGGCTAATGAAAAACTGTTTTTT.

The chain recombines TRBV7-9 with TRBJ2-2; D is perhaps TRBD1 (5 bases). Between the trimmed V and J ends, which lost 4 bases and 1 base, there was a span of 10 bases. This CDR3 has 15 amino acids. Germline CDR1 SEHNR, CDR2 FQNEAQ (reference sequence). The CDR3 is CASSSNRMNTGELFF. Here the CDR3 DNA reads TGTGCCAGCAGCTCCAACAGGATGAACACCGGGGAGCTGTTTTTT.

This clone showed up just once. The chain uses TRBV3-1 (or the pseudogene TRBV3-2) and TRBJ1-1, with TRBD1 matching over 8 bases. V lost 4 bases and J lost 11; bases outside the gene matches: 6. The CDR3 has 12 amino acids. Germline CDR1 reads LGHDT; CDR2 reads YNNKEL (reference sequence). CDR3 in amino acids: CASSRGTGDAFF. The CDR3, as DNA: TGTGCCAGCAGCCGAGGGACAGGTGATGCTTTCTTT.

The chain links TRBV5-1 to TRBJ2-2, with D unresolved. Looked up from germline, CDR1 is SGHRS and CDR2 is YFSETQ. This CDR3 region has 14 residues. V was clipped by 0 bases and J by 1 base, with 4 bases between them. CDR3 nucleotide sequence: TGCGCCAGCAGCTTGGTCCGGAACACCGGGGAGCTGTTTTTT. Protein product: CASSLVRNTGELFF.

The genes are TRBV10-3 and TRBJ1-1, with TRBD1 identical over 7 bases. This CDR3 region has 13 residues. V was clipped by 10 bases and J by 3 bases; unmatched bases: 8. Germline CDR1 reads ENHRY; CDR2 reads SYGVKD. The CDR3 is CATQQGQDTEAFF. DNA for the CDR3: TGTGCCACTCAACAGGGGCAGGACACTGAAGCTTTCTTT.

The CDR3 loop is CASRQGQFDNQPQHF. CDR3 DNA: TGTGCCAGTAGACAGGGACAGTTTGACAATCAGCCCCAGCATTTT. This chain joins TRBV19 and TRBJ1-5; 7 bases agree with TRBD1. V was pared by 6 bases and J by 3 bases, with 8 bases of the junction left unmatched. CDR3 length: 15 residues. Germline-derived CDR1 and CDR2 are LNHDA and SQIVND (reference sequence). The complete variable domain, with remaining parts taken from reference TRBV19 and TRBJ1-5, reads DGGITQSPKYLFRKEGQNVTLSCEQNLNHDAMYWYRQDPGQGLRLIYYSQIVNDFQKGDIAEGYSVSREKKESFPLTVTSAQKNPTAFYLCASRQGQFDNQPQHFGDGTRLSIL.

The V and J genes are TRBV19 and TRBJ1-2, with 12 bases that match TRBD1. This CDR3 comprises 16 residues. Germline CDR1 reads LNHDA; CDR2 reads SQIVND (reference sequence). With V trimmed by 3 bases and J by 4 bases, 6 bases remained unmatched. The CDR3 protein is CASSIQGQGAGYGYTF. Written as DNA, the CDR3 is TGTGCCAGTAGTATTCAGGGACAGGGGGCTGGCTATGGCTACACCTTC.

V is TRBV9 and J is TRBJ1-4; no clear D. This CDR3 region has 15 residues. The V end lost 1 base, the J end lost 0 bases, and 7 bases lay between the germline ends. Per the germline V gene, CDR1 is SGDLS and CDR2 is YYNGEE. For the CDR3, the DNA is TGTGCCAGCAGCGTAACAACAGCAACTAATGAAAAACTGTTTTTT. It yields the protein CASSVTTATNEKLFF.